The TCR beta chain described here comes from a study of blood T cells in healthy people across ages. There are many counts of this clonotype. The target antigen is unknown. Overall study results and limits: Age showed a roughly linear inverse relationship with TCR beta diversity per million T cells.

A J-beta primer mix and a sample-barcoded 5' primer were used in a second PCR of roughly 6 to 11 cycles. A 12-random-nucleotide template-switch adaptor tagged each cDNA molecule. TCRdb passed the 5' RACE reads through MiXCR, listing each CDR3 protein once. Among roughly 900,000 distinct CDR3 sequences listed, around 30% were seen once. The TCR was taken from a woman aged 80 or over in good health. Sequenced sample: blood.

CDR3 sequence: CASSSPRLAEVNEQFF. As DNA, the CDR3 is TGCGCCAGCAGCTCGCCCCGACTAGCCGAGGTCAATGAGCAGTTCTTC. The genes are TRBV5-1 and TRBJ2-1; 7 bases match TRBD2. Germline lookup yields CDR1 SGHRS and CDR2 YFSETQ. J lost 6 bases, V lost 3 bases, and 12 bases had no gene match. The CDR3 covers 16 residues.